The TCR beta chain described here comes from a study of T cell changes during pregnancy in multiple sclerosis. This clone came up once. The V gene end was trimmed by 5 bases and the J gene end by 5 bases; junction bases not matched to a gene: 4. Germline V gives CDR1 SEHNR, CDR2 FQNEAQ (reference sequence). This CDR3 is built from 13 residues. Sequenced by immunoSEQ multiplex PCR; TCRdb stores in-frame clones only, minus some. This table has 38,000 or so clones, roughly 90% appearing once. The chain carries TRBV7-9 and TRBJ2-3; 7 bases are a match to TRBD2. Material: CD8+ T cells from peripheral blood mononuclear cells, obtained before pregnancy. This receptor was identified in a female donor with multiple sclerosis, enrolled in a pregnancy study. CDR3 loop: CASSPSGVDTQYF. The CDR3 DNA reads as TGTGCCAGCAGCCCTAGCGGCGTAGATACGCAGTATTTT.